The T cell receptor (beta chain) under discussion was sequenced for a study of blood T cells in healthy people across ages. Whole-study results and caveats: Per-million-T-cell TCR beta diversity fell roughly linearly with age.

The CDR3 is 15 amino acids. Germline V gene data show CDR1 as DFQATT and CDR2 as SNEGSKA (reference sequence). Details on this clonotype: Its antigen is not identified.

A J-beta primer mix and a sample-barcoded 5' primer were used in a second PCR of about 7 to 12 cycles. TCRdb itself ran the 5' RACE reads through MiXCR, one entry per CDR3 protein. The sample shows around 1,700,000 distinct CDR3 sequences, under 30% of them seen only once. The rearrangement uses TRBV20-1 and TRBJ2-5; D is undetermined. The J call may be incorrect, as the DNA end agrees better with TRBJ2-7. The receptor was isolated from a woman in her 30s in good health. The sample comprised blood. CDR3 sequence reads: CSARDKSRPLREQYF. CDR3 nucleotide sequence: TGCAGTGCTAGAGATAAAAGCAGACCCCTACGCGAGCAGTACTTC.